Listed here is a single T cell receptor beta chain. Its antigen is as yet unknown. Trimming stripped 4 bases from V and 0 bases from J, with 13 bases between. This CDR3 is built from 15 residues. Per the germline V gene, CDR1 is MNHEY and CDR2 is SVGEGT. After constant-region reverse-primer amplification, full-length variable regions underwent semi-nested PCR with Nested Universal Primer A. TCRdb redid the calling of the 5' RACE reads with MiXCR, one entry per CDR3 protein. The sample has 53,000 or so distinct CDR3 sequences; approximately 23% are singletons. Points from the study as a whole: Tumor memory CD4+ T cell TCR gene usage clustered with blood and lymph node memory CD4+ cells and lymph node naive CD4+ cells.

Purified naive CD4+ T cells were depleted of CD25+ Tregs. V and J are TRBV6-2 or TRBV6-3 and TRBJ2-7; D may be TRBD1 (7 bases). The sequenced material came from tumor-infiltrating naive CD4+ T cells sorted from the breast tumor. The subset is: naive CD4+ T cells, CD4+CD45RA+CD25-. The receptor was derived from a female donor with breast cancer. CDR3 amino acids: CASSSSGGGSYEQYF. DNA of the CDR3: TGTGCCAGCAGTTCTTCAGGGGGAGGCTCCTACGAGCAGTACTTC.